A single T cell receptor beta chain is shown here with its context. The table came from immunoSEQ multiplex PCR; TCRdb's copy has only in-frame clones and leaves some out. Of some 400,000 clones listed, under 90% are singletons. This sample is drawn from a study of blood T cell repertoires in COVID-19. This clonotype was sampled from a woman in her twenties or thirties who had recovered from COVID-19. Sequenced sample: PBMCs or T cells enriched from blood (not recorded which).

CDR3 in DNA: TGTGCCAGCAGCCGCGATGCCTATGGCTACACCTTC. Protein: CASSRDAYGYTF. The chain combines TRBV13 with TRBJ1-2, with unresolved D. This CDR3 is 12 amino acids long. Germline V gene sequence: CDR1 PRHDT, CDR2 FYEKMQ (reference sequence). V lost 5 bases and J lost 4, with 8 bases in between. The full variable domain, its missing parts supplied by reference TRBV13 and TRBJ1-2, is AAGVIQSPRHLIKEKRETATLKCYPIPRHDTVYWYQQGPGQDPQFLISFYEKMQSDKGSIPDRFSAQQFSDYHSELNMSSLELGDSALYFCASSRDAYGYTFGSGTRLTVV.